One sample yielded the 5 T cell receptor beta chains listed below, sequenced in a study of blood T cell repertoires in COVID-19. Profiling relied on immunoSEQ multiplex PCR, and the TCRdb table lists in-frame clones only, not all of them. The table includes about 50,000 clones, around 83% detected once. Sequenced: peripheral blood. The source of these receptors is a woman of 80 years or more with acute or convalescent COVID-19.

The J gene is TRBJ1-1, the V gene TRBV10-2, with a tentative D call TRBD1 (6 bases). Per the germline V gene, CDR1 is WSHSY and CDR2 is SAAADI. Between the trimmed V and J ends, which lost 4 bases and 5 bases, there was a span of 14 bases. This CDR3 region has 14 residues. The CDR3 DNA reads as TGCGCCAGCAGTGCCAACAGGGAGGGGACTGAAGCTTTCTTT. Translated, it gives CASSANREGTEAFF.

The rearrangement links TRBV29-1 to TRBJ2-3; D not resolved. The V gene's germline CDR1 is SQVTM and CDR2 ANQGSEA. Trimming pared 0 bases from V and 3 bases from J, leaving 10 bases between. CDR3 length: 14 amino acids. The CDR3 region has the DNA TGCAGCGTTGAAGATCGGAGATTAACAGATACGCAGTATTTT. Protein sequence: CSVEDRRLTDTQYF.

V usage is TRBV3-1 (or the pseudogene TRBV3-2) and J usage is TRBJ1-2; D is possibly TRBD1 (6 bases). The CDR3 loop spans 15 amino acids. Germline values: CDR1 LGHDT, CDR2 YNNKEL (reference sequence). V was trimmed by 0 bases and J by 7 bases, leaving 15 bases between them. The DNA for the CDR3 is TGTGCCAGCAGCCAAGATCTGGCGGGGGCGCGTGGCTACACCTTC. Protein sequence: CASSQDLAGARGYTF.

The CDR3 bases are TGTGCCAGCAGTCGGAAGGACAGGTACTACGAGCAGTACTTC. Amino acids: CASSRKDRYYEQYF. This chain connects TRBV9 to TRBJ2-7; 7 bases are a match to TRBD1. The junction had 8 bases not matched to a gene; V was cut back by 5 bases and J by 3 bases. Germline CDR1 reads SGDLS; CDR2 reads YYNGEE. CDR3 length equals 14 residues.

The chain joins TRBV6-5 to TRBJ1-2; D is possibly TRBD1 (5 bases). Trimming removed 4 bases at V and 7 bases at J, with 16 bases between. This CDR3 region has 14 residues. The germline V gene encodes CDR1 MNHEY and CDR2 SVGAGI. The CDR3 DNA reads TGTGCCAGCAGTTTTGGACACGGCAGCTTTGGCTACACCTTC. Its protein product is CASSFGHGSFGYTF.